This T cell receptor (beta chain) was documented in a study of shared clonotypes between healthy human individuals. Overall study context: Each donor's CD4 naive and CD4 memory cells filled three plates apiece, CD8 naive two, and CD8 memory one.

Here immunoSEQ multiplex PCR was the method, and the copy in TCRdb shows in-frame clones only, minus some. The sample yields millions of clones, more than 90% seen once. The length of the CDR3 is 15 residues. CDR1 LNHDA and CDR2 SQIVND come from the germline V gene (reference sequence). V lost 3 bases, J lost 4 bases, and 15 bases lay in between. CD45RA+ naive and CD45RA-negative memory subsets were separated from CD4+ cells. The chain has TRBV19 and TRBJ1-1; a weak D match, TRBD1 (5 bases). The specimen sequenced was naive CD4+ T cells sorted from blood. Subset reported: CD45RA+ positively selected. This sequence was found in a man younger than 30 in good health. As DNA, the CDR3 is TGTGCCAGTAGTATTCAAAGGACACCTGGCACTGAAGCTTTCTTT. Protein sequence: CASSIQRTPGTEAFF.